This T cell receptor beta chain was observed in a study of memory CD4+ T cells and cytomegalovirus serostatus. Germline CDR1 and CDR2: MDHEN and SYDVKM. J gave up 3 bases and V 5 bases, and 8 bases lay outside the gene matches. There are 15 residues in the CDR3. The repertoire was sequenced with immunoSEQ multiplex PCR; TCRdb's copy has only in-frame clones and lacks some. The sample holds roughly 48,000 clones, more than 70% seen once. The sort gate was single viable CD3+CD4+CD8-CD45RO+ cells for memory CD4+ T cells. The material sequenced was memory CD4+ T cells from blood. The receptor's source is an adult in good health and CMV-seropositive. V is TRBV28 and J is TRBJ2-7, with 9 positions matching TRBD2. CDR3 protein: CASSILAGGHYEQYF. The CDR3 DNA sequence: TGTGCCAGCAGTATCCTGGCGGGAGGGCACTACGAGCAGTACTTC.